The TCR beta chain described here comes from a study of spatial heterogeneity in lung cancer. Study overall: Raw sequencing reads included, on average, more than eight appearances of each unique TCR and UMI combination.

V lost 2 bases and J 11 bases, leaving 12 bases between the germline ends. Germline V gene data show CDR1 as MNHEY and CDR2 as SVGEGT. The CDR3 runs to 12 residues. By share, this clonotype ranks as medium-sized. Time point meaning: sample taken at primary tumor resection. The authors sequenced whole RNA from tumor, nontumor lung or frozen PBMC without sorting. The donors comprised about 69 untreated early-stage non-small cell lung cancer patients. The presence of a unique molecular identifier marked each TCR cDNA molecule. MiXCR, applied by TCRdb to the 5' RACE reads, yields one record per CDR3 protein. The table records 6,000 to 9,000 distinct CDR3 sequences, roughly 5% of them present only once.

The sequence was collected from a female donor with early-stage non-small cell lung cancer. Here the sequenced sample was normal lung tissue next to the tumor, taken at surgery. The V gene is TRBV6-2 or TRBV6-3, the J gene TRBJ1-1; D gene ambiguous. In DNA, the CDR3 is TGTGCCAGCAGTTACAGACTCCGCGGGGCTTTCTTT. Its translation: CASSYRLRGAFF.